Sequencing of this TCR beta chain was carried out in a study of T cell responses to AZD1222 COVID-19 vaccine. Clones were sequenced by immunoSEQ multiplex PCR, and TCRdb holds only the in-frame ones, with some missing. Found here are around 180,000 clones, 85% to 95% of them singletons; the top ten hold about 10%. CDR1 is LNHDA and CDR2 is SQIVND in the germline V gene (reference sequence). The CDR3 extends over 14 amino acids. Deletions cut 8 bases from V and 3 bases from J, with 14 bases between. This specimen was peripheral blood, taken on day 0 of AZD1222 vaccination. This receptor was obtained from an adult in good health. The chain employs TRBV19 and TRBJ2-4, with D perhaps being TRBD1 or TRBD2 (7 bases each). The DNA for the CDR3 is TGTGCCAGTCAACAGGGGAGGGACAAAAACATTCAGTACTTC. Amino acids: CASQQGRDKNIQYF.